Below are 18 T cell receptor beta chains sequenced from a single sample in a study of OX40 agonist ivuxolimab in advanced cancers. TCRdb's table, derived via immunoSEQ multiplex PCR, lists solely in-frame clones and lacks some. The sample has some 100,000 clones, roughly 89% seen once. The sample was CD4+ or CD8+ T cells sorted from blood, taken in a trial of the OX40 agonist ivuxolimab. These receptor sequences come from an adult with an advanced solid tumor such as melanoma, head and neck, liver or kidney cancer.

This clone was counted a few times. V and J are TRBV11-2 and TRBJ2-1; tentatively, D is TRBD2 (6 bases). The germline V gene has CDR1 SGHAT and CDR2 FQNNGV. The CDR3 has 13 amino acids. Trimming stripped 6 bases from V and 6 bases from J, with 12 bases between. The CDR3 DNA reads as TGTGCCAGCAGGGCGACTAGTGGCAATGAGCAGTTCTTC. This translates into CASRATSGNEQFF.

The chain employs TRBV2 and TRBJ1-1, with 10 nucleotides matching TRBD1. Germline V gene sequence: CDR1 SNHLY, CDR2 FYNNEI. The V gene end was trimmed by 6 bases and the J gene end by 3 bases; junction bases not matched to a gene: 1. The CDR3 is 13 residues long. The CDR3 spells CASRGQGDTEAFF. CDR3 DNA sequence: TGTGCCAGCAGAGGACAGGGGGACACTGAAGCTTTCTTT.

The V gene is TRBV10-2, the J gene TRBJ2-1; TRBD2 is a possible D gene (6 bases). Looked up from germline, CDR1 is WSHSY and CDR2 is SAAADI. The V end lost 7 bases, the J end lost 6 bases, and 10 bases lay between the germline ends. The CDR3 is 12 amino acids. The CDR3 DNA follows: TGCGCCAGCACCCTTAGCGGCAATGAGCAGTTCTTC. Translating it yields CASTLSGNEQFF.

The chain links TRBV9 to TRBJ2-7; D may be TRBD1 (5 bases). V was clipped by 0 bases and J by 7 bases, with 11 bases between them. The germline gives CDR1 SGDLS, CDR2 YYNGEE. This CDR3 is 13 amino acids long. The CDR3 DNA is TGTGCCAGCAGCGTAGACCCCAGGACAGAGCAGTACTTC. This gives the protein CASSVDPRTEQYF.

The CDR3 DNA follows: TGTGCCAGCAGCTCCTTTATGAGCTCCTATAATTCACCCCTCCACTTT. Its translation is CASSSFMSSYNSPLHF. V gene TRBV5-6 combines with J gene TRBJ1-6, with unresolved D. The CDR3 has 16 amino acids. Germline CDR1 and CDR2: SGHDT and YYEEEE. V was trimmed by 3 bases and J by 0 bases, leaving 10 bases between them.

V and J are TRBV27 and TRBJ2-1; TRBD1 aligns across 8 bases. The CDR3 is made up of 18 amino acids. Unmatched junction bases numbered 15, after V lost 6 bases and J lost 2 bases. Germline loops: CDR1 MNHEY, CDR2 SMNVEV (reference sequence). CDR3 amino acids: CASRGIARGQNPYNEQFF. CDR3 DNA sequence: TGTGCCAGCAGGGGTATTGCCAGGGGGCAAAATCCCTACAATGAGCAGTTCTTC.

For this clone: A read error may account for a junction end that differs from germline. The J gene is TRBJ2-2, the V gene TRBV18; 7 nucleotides agree with TRBD1. The CDR3 spans 15 residues. The germline V gene has CDR1 KGHSH and CDR2 LQKENI. CDR3 sequence (DNA): TGTGCCGGCTCACCTAGGACAGGGAACACCGGGGAGCTGTTTTTT. Translation: CAGSPRTGNTGELFF.

The V gene is TRBV6-5, the J gene TRBJ2-3; D is tentatively TRBD1 or TRBD2 (5 bases each). V was clipped by 0 bases and J by 1 base, with 11 bases between them. The CDR3 totals 16 residues. Germline-derived CDR1 and CDR2 are MNHEY and SVGAGI. This CDR3 reads CASSYSGTRGTDTQYF. CDR3 DNA sequence: TGTGCCAGCAGTTACTCGGGGACGCGGGGCACAGATACGCAGTATTTT.

This chain joins TRBV4-2 and TRBJ2-1, with 9 positions matching TRBD2. Per germline, CDR1 LGHNA and CDR2 YNFKEQ. V trimming: 1 base; J trimming: 8 bases; junction bases outside the gene matches: 9. The CDR3 totals 16 residues. The CDR3 spells CASSQGFGGGGDEQFF. The CDR3 DNA follows: TGTGCCAGCAGCCAAGGTTTTGGCGGGGGGGGAGATGAGCAGTTCTTC.

This chain connects TRBV5-1 to TRBJ2-5, with 11 bases lining up with TRBD1. The germline gives CDR1 SGHRS, CDR2 YFSETQ. The J segment lost 5 bases and the V segment lost 5 bases, leaving 5 bases of the junction unmatched. This CDR3 region has 14 residues. CDR3 in amino acids: CASSRTGGAETQYF. CDR3 DNA sequence: TGCGCCAGCAGTAGGACAGGGGGCGCGGAGACCCAGTACTTC.

The J gene is TRBJ1-1, the V gene TRBV30; 7 bases are shared with TRBD1. V trimming: 3 bases; J trimming: 4 bases; junction bases outside the gene matches: 8. The CDR3 loop spans 14 amino acids. Germline V lookup: CDR1 GTSNPN, CDR2 SVGIG (reference sequence). CDR3 bases: TGTGCCTGGAGCCTCAACAGGGGCCGCACTGAAGCTTTCTTT. It codes for CAWSLNRGRTEAFF. The whole variable domain, remainder taken from reference TRBV30 and TRBJ1-1, is SQTIHQWPATLVQPVGSPLSLECTVEGTSNPNLYWYRQAAGRGLQLLFYSVGIGQISSEVPQNLSASRPQDRQFILSSKKLLLSDSGFYLCAWSLNRGRTEAFFGQGTRLTVV.

In the case of this clone: A read error may produce the germline difference seen at one junction end. This chain uses TRBV19 with TRBJ1-5; weak D call: TRBD1 (6 bases). The CDR3 is made up of 15 amino acids. The V gene's germline CDR1 is LNHDA and CDR2 SQIVND (reference sequence). The CDR3 nucleotides read TGTGCCAGTAGTTTAGACTACAGGGCCAATCAGCCCCAGCATTTT. Encoded protein: CASSLDYRANQPQHF.

This clone was detected only once. The chain employs TRBV5-1 and TRBJ2-1; 7 bases line up with TRBD1. J lost 4 bases, V lost 2 bases, and 15 bases had no gene match. This CDR3 has 18 residues. Germline assignment: CDR1 SGHRS and CDR2 YFSETQ. CDR3 region: CASSLAPLTGNLYNEQFF. CDR3 DNA sequence: TGCGCCAGCAGCTTAGCTCCACTGACAGGGAACCTATACAATGAGCAGTTCTTC.

The chain combines TRBV29-1 with TRBJ1-1; possibly TRBD1 for D (6 bases). V was clipped by 4 bases and J by 6 bases, with 18 bases between them. This CDR3 is built from 14 residues. The germline gives CDR1 SQVTM, CDR2 ANQGSEA. CDR3 loop: CSVGPGGLLSEAFF. The CDR3 nucleotides read TGCAGCGTTGGGCCGGGGGGGCTGCTATCTGAAGCTTTCTTT.

This chain joins TRBV5-6 and TRBJ2-7; perhaps TRBD1 as D (6 bases). From germline, CDR1 is SGHDT and CDR2 YYEEEE. This CDR3 has 16 residues. Trimming cost V 0 bases and J 3 bases, with 16 bases left between them. The chain's CDR3 is CASSLERTGHFYEQYF. CDR3 sequence (DNA): TGTGCCAGCAGCTTGGAGCGAACAGGGCATTTCTACGAGCAGTACTTC.

The chain employs TRBV11-2 and TRBJ1-1; no reliable D call. This CDR3 is built from 14 residues. The germline CDR1 and CDR2 sequences are SGHAT and FQNNGV. Trimming shortened V by 1 base and J by 1 base, and 7 bases separated the two germline ends. In DNA form, the CDR3 reads TGTGCCAGCAGCTTAGCCTACGGGAACACTGAAGCTTTCTTT. Translation gives CASSLAYGNTEAFF.

The rearrangement uses TRBV4-2 and TRBJ2-2, with D perhaps TRBD1 (6 bases). V was shortened by 0 bases and J by 9 bases, with 11 bases between the two germline ends. There are 14 residues in the CDR3. Germline lookup yields CDR1 LGHNA and CDR2 YNFKEQ. For the CDR3, the DNA is TGTGCCAGCAGCCAAGAGGTTGGGGGCCGGGAGCTGTTTTTT. Protein: CASSQEVGGRELFF.

The chain is built from TRBV5-1 and TRBJ1-2; maybe TRBD1 (6 bases). The CDR3 contains 13 residues. V was trimmed by 0 bases and J by 3 bases, leaving 6 bases between them. CDR1 is SGHRS, CDR2 YFSETQ, per germline. As DNA, the CDR3 is TGCGCCAGCAGCTTGGACAGGGACTATGGCTACACCTTC. Translated, it gives CASSLDRDYGYTF. Variable domain in full (rest from reference TRBV5-1 and TRBJ1-2): KAGVTQTPRYLIKTRGQQVTLSCSPISGHRSVSWYQQTPGQGLQFLFEYFSETQRNKGNFPGRFSGRQFSNSRSEMNVSTLELGDSALYLCASSLDRDYGYTFGSGTRLTVV.